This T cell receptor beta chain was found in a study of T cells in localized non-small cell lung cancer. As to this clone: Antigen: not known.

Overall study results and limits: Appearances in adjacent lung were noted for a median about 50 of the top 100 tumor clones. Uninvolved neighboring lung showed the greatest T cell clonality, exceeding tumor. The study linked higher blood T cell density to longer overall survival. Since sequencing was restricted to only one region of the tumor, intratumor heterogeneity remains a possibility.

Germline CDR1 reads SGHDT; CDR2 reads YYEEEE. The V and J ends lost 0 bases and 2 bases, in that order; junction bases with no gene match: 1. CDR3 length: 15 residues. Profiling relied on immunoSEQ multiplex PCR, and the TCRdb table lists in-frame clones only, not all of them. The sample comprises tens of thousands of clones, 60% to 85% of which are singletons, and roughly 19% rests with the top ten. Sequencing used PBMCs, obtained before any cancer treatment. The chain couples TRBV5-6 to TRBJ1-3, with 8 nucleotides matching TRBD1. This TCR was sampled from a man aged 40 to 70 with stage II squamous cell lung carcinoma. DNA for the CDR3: TGTGCCAGCAGCTTGGGCAGGGGGCCTGGAAACACCATATATTTT. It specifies CASSLGRGPGNTIYF.